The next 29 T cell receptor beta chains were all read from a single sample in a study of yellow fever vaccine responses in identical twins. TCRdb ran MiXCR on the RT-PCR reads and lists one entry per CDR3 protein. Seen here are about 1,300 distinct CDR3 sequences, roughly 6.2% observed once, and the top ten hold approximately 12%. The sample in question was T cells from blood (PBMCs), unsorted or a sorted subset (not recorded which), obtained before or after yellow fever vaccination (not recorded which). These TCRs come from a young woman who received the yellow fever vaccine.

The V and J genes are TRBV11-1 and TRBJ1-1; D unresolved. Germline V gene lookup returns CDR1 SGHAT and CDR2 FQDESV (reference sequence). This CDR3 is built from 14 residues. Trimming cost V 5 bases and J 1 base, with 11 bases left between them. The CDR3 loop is CASSLDGPNTEAFF. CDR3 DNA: TGTGCCAGCAGCCTCGACGGGCCGAACACTGAAGCTTTCTTT. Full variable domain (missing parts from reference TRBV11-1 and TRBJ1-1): EAEVAQSPRYKITEKSQAVAFWCDPISGHATLYWYRQILGQGPELLVQFQDESVVDDSQLPKDRFSAERLKGVDSTLKIQPAELGDSAMYLCASSLDGPNTEAFFGQGTRLTVV.

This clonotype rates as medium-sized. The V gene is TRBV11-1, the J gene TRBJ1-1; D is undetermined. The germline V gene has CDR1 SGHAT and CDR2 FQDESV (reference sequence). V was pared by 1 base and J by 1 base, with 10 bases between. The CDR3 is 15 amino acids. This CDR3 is CASSLGYTSNTEAFF. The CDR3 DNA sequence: TGTGCCAGCAGCTTAGGGTACACATCGAACACTGAAGCTTTCTTT. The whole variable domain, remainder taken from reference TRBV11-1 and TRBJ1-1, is EAEVAQSPRYKITEKSQAVAFWCDPISGHATLYWYRQILGQGPELLVQFQDESVVDDSQLPKDRFSAERLKGVDSTLKIQPAELGDSAMYLCASSLGYTSNTEAFFGQGTRLTVV.

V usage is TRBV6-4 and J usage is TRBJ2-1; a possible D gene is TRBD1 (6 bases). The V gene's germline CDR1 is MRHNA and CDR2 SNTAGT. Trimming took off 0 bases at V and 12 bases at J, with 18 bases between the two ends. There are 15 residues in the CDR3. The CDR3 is CASSDSGTIARGQFF. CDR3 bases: TGTGCCAGCAGTGACTCCGGGACAATTGCCCGAGGGCAGTTCTTC.

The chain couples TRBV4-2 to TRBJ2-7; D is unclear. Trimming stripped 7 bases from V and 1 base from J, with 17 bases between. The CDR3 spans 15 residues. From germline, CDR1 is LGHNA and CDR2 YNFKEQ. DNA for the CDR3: TGTGCCAGCACCCCAAATAGAGGATCTTCCTACGAGCAGTACTTC. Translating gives CASTPNRGSSYEQYF.

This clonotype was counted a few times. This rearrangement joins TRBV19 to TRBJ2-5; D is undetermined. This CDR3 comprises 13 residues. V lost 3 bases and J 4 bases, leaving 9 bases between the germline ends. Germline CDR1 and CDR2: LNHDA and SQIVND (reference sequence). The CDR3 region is CASSMVRRETQYF. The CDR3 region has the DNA TGTGCCAGTAGTATGGTTAGAAGAGAGACCCAGTACTTC.

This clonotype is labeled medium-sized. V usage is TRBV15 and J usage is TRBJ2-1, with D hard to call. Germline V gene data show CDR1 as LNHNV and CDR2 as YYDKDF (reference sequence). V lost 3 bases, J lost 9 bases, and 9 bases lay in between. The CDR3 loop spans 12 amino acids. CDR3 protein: CATSSRMAEQFF. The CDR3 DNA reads TGTGCCACCAGCAGTAGGATGGCTGAGCAGTTCTTC.

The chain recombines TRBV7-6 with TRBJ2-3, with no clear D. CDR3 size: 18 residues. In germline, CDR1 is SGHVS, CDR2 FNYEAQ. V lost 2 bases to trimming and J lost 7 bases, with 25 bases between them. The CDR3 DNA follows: TGTGCCAGCAGCTTACCCCTCCTCGCGGTTGTTCAAGTAAATACGCAGTATTTT. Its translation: CASSLPLLAVVQVNTQYF.

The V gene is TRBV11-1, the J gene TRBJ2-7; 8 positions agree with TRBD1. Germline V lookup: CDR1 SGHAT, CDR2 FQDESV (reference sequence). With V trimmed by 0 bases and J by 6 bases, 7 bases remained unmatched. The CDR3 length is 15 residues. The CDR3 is CASSLAQGALAEQYF. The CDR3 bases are TGTGCCAGCAGCTTAGCGCAGGGGGCTTTAGCCGAGCAGTACTTC.

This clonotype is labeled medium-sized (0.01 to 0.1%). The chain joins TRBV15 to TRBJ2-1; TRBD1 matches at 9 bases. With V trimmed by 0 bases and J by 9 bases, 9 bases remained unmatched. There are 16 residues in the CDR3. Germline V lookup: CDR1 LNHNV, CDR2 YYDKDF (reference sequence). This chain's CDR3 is CATSRDQPGQGGEQFF. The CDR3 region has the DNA TGTGCCACCAGCAGAGACCAACCGGGACAGGGAGGTGAGCAGTTCTTC.

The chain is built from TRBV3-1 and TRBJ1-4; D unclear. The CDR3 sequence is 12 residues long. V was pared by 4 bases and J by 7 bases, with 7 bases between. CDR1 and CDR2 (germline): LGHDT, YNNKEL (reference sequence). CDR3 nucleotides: TGTGCCAGCAGCCTCAGGTTTGAAAAACTGTTTTTT. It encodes CASSLRFEKLFF. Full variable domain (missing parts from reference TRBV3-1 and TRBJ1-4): DTAVSQTPKYLVTQMGNDKSIKCEQNLGHDTMYWYKQDSKKFLKIMFSYNNKELIINETVPNRFSPKSPDKAHLNLHINSLELGDSAVYFCASSLRFEKLFFGSGTQLSVL.

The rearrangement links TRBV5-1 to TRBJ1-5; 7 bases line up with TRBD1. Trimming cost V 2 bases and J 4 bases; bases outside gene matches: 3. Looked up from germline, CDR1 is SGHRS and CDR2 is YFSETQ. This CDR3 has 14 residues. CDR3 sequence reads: CASSLGGRNQPQHF. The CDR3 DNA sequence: TGCGCCAGCAGCTTAGGGGGCAGGAATCAGCCCCAGCATTTT.

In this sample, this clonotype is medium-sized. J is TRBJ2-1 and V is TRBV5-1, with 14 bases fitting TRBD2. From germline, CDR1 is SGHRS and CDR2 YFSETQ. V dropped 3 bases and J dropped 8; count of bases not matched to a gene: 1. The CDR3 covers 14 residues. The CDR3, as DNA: TGCGCCAGCAGCTGGACTAGCGGGGGGTATGAGCAGTTCTTC. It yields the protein CASSWTSGGYEQFF.

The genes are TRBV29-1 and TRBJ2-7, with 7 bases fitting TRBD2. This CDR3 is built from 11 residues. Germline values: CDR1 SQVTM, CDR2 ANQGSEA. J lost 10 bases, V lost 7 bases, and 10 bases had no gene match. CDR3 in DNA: TGCAGCGGCTACATTGGGGGGGAACAGTACTTC. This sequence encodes CSGYIGGEQYF.

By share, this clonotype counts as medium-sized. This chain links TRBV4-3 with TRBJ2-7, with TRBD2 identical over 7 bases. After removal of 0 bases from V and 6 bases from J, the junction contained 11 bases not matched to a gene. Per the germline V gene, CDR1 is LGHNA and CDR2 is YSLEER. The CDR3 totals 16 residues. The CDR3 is CASSQEGEGGLGEQYF. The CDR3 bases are TGCGCCAGCAGCCAAGAGGGCGAGGGAGGGCTGGGCGAGCAGTACTTC.

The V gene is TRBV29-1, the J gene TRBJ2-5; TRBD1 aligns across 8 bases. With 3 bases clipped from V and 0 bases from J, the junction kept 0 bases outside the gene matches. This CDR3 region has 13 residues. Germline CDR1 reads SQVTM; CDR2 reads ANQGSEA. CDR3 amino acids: CSVEDRDQETQYF. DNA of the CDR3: TGCAGCGTTGAGGACAGGGACCAAGAGACCCAGTACTTC.

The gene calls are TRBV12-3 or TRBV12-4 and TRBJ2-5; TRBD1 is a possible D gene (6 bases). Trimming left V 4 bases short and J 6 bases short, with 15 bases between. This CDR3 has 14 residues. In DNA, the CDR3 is TGTGCCAGCAGTTCCCTCCCAGGGGTAAAGACCCAGTACTTC. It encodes CASSSLPGVKTQYF.

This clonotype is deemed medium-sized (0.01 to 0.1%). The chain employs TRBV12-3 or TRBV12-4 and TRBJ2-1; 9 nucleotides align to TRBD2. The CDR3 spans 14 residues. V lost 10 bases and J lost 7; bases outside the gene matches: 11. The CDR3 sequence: CATRGLAGQNEQFF. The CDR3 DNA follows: TGTGCCACCAGGGGCCTAGCGGGACAAAATGAGCAGTTCTTC.

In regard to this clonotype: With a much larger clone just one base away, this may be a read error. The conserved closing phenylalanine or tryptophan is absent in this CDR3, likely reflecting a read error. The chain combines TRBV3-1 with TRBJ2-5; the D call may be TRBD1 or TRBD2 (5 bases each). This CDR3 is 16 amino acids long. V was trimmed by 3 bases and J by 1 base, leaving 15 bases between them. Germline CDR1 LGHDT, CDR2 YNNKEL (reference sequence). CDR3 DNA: TGTGCCAGCAGCCAGGGACCGGGAAACCCCCAAGAGACCCAGTACCTC. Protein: CASSQGPGNPQETQYL.

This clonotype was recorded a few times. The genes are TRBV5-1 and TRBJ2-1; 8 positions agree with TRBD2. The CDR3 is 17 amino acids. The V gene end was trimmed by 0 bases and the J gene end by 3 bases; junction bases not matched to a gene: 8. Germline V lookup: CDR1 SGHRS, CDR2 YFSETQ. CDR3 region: CASSLDTSGLYYNEQFF. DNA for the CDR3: TGCGCCAGCAGCTTGGACACTAGCGGATTATACTACAATGAGCAGTTCTTC.

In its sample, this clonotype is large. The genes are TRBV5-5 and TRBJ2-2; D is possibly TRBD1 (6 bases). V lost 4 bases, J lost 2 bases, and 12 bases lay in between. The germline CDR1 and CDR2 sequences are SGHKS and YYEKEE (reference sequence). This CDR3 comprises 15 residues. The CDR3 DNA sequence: TGTGCCAGCAGCGATCGACAGGCAAACACCGGGGAGCTGTTTTTT. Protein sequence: CASSDRQANTGELFF.

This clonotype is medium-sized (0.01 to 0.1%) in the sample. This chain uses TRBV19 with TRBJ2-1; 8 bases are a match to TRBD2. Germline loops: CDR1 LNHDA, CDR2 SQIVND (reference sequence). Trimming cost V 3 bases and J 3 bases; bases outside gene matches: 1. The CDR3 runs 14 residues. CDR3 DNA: TGTGCCAGTAGTATCGGGAGGGGCTACAATGAGCAGTTCTTC. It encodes CASSIGRGYNEQFF.

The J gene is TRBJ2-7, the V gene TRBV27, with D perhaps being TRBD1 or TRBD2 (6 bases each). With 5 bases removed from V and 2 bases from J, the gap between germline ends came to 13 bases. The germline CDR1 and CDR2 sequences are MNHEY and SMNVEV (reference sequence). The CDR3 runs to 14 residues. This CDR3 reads CASSTGTGAYEQYF. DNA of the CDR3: TGTGCCAGCAGTACAGGGACGGGGGCCTACGAGCAGTACTTC.

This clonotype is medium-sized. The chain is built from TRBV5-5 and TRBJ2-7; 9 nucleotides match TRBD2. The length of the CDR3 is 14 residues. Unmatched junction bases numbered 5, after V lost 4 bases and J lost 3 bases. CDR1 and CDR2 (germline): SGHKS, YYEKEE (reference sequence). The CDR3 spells CASSILAGFYEQYF. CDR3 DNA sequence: TGTGCCAGCAGCATTCTAGCGGGATTCTACGAGCAGTACTTC.

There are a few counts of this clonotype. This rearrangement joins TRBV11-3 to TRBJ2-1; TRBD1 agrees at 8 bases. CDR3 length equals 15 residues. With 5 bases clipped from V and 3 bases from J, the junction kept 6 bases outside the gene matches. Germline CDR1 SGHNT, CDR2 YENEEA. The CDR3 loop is CASSGGTGSYNEQFF. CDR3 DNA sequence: TGTGCCAGCAGCGGGGGGACAGGTAGCTACAATGAGCAGTTCTTC. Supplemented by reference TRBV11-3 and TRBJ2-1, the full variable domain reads EAGVVQSPRYKIIEKKQPVAFWCNPISGHNTLYWYLQNLGQGPELLIRYENEEAVDDSQLPKDRFSAERLKGVDSTLKIQPAELGDSAVYLCASSGGTGSYNEQFFGPGTRLTVL.

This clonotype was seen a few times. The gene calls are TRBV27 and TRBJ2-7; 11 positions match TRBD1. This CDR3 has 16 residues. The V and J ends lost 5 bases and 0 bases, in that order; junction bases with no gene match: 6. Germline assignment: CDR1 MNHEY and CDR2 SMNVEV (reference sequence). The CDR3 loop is CASSIRTGGYSYEQYF. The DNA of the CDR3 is TGTGCCAGCAGTATTCGGACAGGGGGCTACTCCTACGAGCAGTACTTC.

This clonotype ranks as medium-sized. CDR3 sequence: CASSVDGHYEQYF. The CDR3 DNA is TGTGCCAGCAGCGTAGACGGACACTACGAGCAGTACTTC. This rearrangement joins TRBV9 to TRBJ2-7; TRBD1 might be the D (5 bases). V lost 0 bases to trimming and J lost 3 bases, with 7 bases between them. Germline V gene data show CDR1 as SGDLS and CDR2 as YYNGEE. This CDR3 comprises 13 residues.

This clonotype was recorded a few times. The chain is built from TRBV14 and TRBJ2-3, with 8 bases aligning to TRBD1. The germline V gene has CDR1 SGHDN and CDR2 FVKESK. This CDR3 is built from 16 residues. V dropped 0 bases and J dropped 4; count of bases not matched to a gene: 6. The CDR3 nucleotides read TGTGCCAGCAGCCAAGATCCCCAGGGGGCTTCAGATACGCAGTATTTT. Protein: CASSQDPQGASDTQYF. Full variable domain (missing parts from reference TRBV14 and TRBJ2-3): EAGVTQFPSHSVIEKGQTVTLRCDPISGHDNLYWYRRVMGKEIKFLLHFVKESKQDESGMPNNRFLAERTGGTYSTLKVQPAELEDSGVYFCASSQDPQGASDTQYFGPGTRLTVL.

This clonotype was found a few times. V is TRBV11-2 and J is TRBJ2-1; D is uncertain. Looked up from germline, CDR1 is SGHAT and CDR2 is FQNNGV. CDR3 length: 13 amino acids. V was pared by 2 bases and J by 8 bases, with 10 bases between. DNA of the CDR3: TGTGCCAGCAGCTTACTCTATGGGGATGAGCAGTTCTTC. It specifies CASSLLYGDEQFF.

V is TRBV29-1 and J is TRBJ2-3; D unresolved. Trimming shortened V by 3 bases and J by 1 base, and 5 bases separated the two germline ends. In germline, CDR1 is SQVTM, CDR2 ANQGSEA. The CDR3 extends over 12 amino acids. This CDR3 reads CSVEVGTDTQYF. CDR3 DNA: TGCAGCGTTGAGGTTGGCACAGATACGCAGTATTTT.